This T cell receptor (beta chain) is drawn from a study of identical twins. Study findings and constraints: Out-of-frame sharing of TCR alpha in monozygotic twins was underestimated by models.

TCRdb re-called the 5' RACE reads with MiXCR, one entry per CDR3 protein. This table holds some 330,000 distinct CDR3 sequences, 8.5% to 10% found once. This clonotype was seen repeatedly, ten times or more. Its antigen remains unknown. The clonotype comes from a woman between 45 and 60 years old in good health. The specimen was naive T cells sorted from blood.

CDR3 region: CASSLITGRQETQYF. As DNA, the CDR3 is TGTGCCAGCAGCTTAATTACAGGGAGGCAAGAGACCCAGTACTTC. The chain couples TRBV11-2 to TRBJ2-5, with D perhaps being TRBD1 or TRBD2 (6 bases each). Trimming pared 2 bases from V and 2 bases from J, leaving 12 bases between. Germline V lookup: CDR1 SGHAT, CDR2 FQNNGV. This CDR3 spans 15 amino acids.